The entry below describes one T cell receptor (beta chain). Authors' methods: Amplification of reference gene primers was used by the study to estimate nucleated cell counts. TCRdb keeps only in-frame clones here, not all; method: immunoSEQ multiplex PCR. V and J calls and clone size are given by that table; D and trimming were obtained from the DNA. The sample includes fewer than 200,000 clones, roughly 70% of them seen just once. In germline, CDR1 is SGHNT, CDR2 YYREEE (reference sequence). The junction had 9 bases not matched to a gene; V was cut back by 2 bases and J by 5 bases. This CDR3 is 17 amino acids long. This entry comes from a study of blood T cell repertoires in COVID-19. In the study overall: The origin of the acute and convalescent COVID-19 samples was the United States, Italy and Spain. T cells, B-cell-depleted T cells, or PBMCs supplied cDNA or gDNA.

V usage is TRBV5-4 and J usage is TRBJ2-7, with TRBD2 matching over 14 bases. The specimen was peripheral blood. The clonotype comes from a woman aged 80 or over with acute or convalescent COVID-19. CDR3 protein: CASSFFPGTSGSHEQYF. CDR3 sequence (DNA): TGTGCCAGCAGCTTTTTTCCCGGGACTAGCGGGAGCCACGAGCAGTACTTC.